Presented here are 28 T cell receptor beta chains from one specimen sequenced in a study of T cell responses to AZD1222 COVID-19 vaccine. Produced via immunoSEQ multiplex PCR; TCRdb's table is partial and in-frame only. The table has 80,000 to 100,000 clones, roughly 85% seen once. The sample here was peripheral blood, taken on day 0 of AZD1222 vaccination. The receptor set was obtained from an adult in good health.

This clone was seen only a few times. The chain employs TRBV10-3 and TRBJ1-2; D is uncertain. This CDR3 is built from 12 residues. The V end lost 3 bases, the J end lost 3 bases, and 5 bases lay between the germline ends. Germline V CDR1 and CDR2: ENHRY, SYGVKD. CDR3 bases: TGTGCCATCAGTGACCAGGACTATGGCTACACCTTC. This sequence encodes CAISDQDYGYTF.

V is TRBV11-2 and J is TRBJ1-1; 7 bases are shared with TRBD1. Trimming took 1 base from V and 7 from J; bases not matched to a gene: 9. The CDR3 length is 15 residues. Germline assignment: CDR1 SGHAT and CDR2 FQNNGV. The CDR3 reads CASSLGTQGVGEAFF. DNA for the CDR3: TGTGCCAGCAGCTTAGGGACCCAGGGGGTCGGTGAAGCTTTCTTT.

The chain links TRBV4-1 to TRBJ2-1; TRBD1 is a possible D gene (6 bases). The V gene lost 4 bases and the J gene lost 2 bases, with 15 bases spanning the gap. The CDR3 is 16 amino acids. The germline gives CDR1 MGHRA, CDR2 YSYEKL. CDR3 region: CASSPTGTRTYNEQFF. CDR3 DNA sequence: TGCGCCAGCAGCCCCACCGGGACAAGGACCTACAATGAGCAGTTCTTC.

The sample holds a few counts of this clone. V and J are TRBV5-4 and TRBJ1-2, with 8 bases identical to TRBD1. Germline trimming cut 4 bases from V and 6 bases from J; bases unmatched to any gene: 5. This CDR3 has 13 amino acids. Germline V gene sequence: CDR1 SGHNT, CDR2 YYREEE (reference sequence). Written as DNA, the CDR3 is TGTGCCAGCAGCAGCCAGGGGGCCAATGGCTACACCTTC. This sequence encodes CASSSQGANGYTF. The full variable domain, with the rest looked up from reference TRBV5-4 and TRBJ1-2, is ETGVTQSPTHLIKTRGQQVTLRCSSQSGHNTVSWYQQALGQGPQFIFQYYREEENGRGNFPPRFSGLQFPNYSSELNVNALELDDSALYLCASSSQGANGYTFGSGTRLTVV.

The CDR3 sequence is CASSERSGRVGEQFF. In DNA, the CDR3 is TGTGCCAGCAGTGAACGTAGCGGGAGAGTGGGTGAGCAGTTCTTC. The chain has TRBV2 and TRBJ2-1; 9 bases are shared with TRBD2. The CDR3 spans 15 residues. Germline V lookup: CDR1 SNHLY, CDR2 FYNNEI. V lost 2 bases and J lost 9; bases outside the gene matches: 8.

This chain links TRBV12-3 or TRBV12-4 with TRBJ2-4; 8 nucleotides match TRBD1. This CDR3 is 13 amino acids long. The V gene end was trimmed by 5 bases and the J gene end by 7 bases; junction bases not matched to a gene: 4. The CDR3 bases are TGTGCCAGCAGTGGACAGGGTAGCAACATTCAGTACTTC. The encoded protein is CASSGQGSNIQYF.

The rearrangement joins TRBV7-9 to TRBJ2-4; D tentatively fits TRBD1 or TRBD2 (5 bases each). This CDR3 region has 15 residues. The germline CDR1 and CDR2 sequences are SEHNR and FQNEAQ (reference sequence). V lost 0 bases and J 4 bases, leaving 10 bases between the germline ends. CDR3 in amino acids: CASSLAGTDKNIQYF. For the CDR3, the DNA is TGTGCCAGCAGCTTAGCCGGGACCGATAAAAACATTCAGTACTTC.

The chain joins TRBV5-5 to TRBJ1-1, with 9 bases lining up with TRBD1. Trimming at V came to 4 bases and at J to 1 base, leaving 8 bases not matched to a gene. The CDR3 length is 16 residues. In germline, CDR1 is SGHKS, CDR2 YYEKEE (reference sequence). DNA for the CDR3: TGTGCCAGCAGCCCGAGGGACAGGGCTGAGAACACTGAAGCTTTCTTT. This codes for CASSPRDRAENTEAFF. Full variable domain (rest looked up from reference TRBV5-5 and TRBJ1-1): DAGVTQSPTHLIKTRGQQVTLRCSPISGHKSVSWYQQVLGQGPQFIFQYYEKEERGRGNFPDRFSARQFPNYSSELNVNALLLGDSALYLCASSPRDRAENTEAFFGQGTRLTVV.

V and J are TRBV27 and TRBJ1-1, with D perhaps TRBD1 (6 bases). From germline, CDR1 is MNHEY and CDR2 SMNVEV (reference sequence). The CDR3 covers 14 residues. Trimming left V 1 base short and J 2 bases short, with 8 bases between. As DNA, the CDR3 is TGTGCCAGCAGTTTATGGGGGGCTAACACTGAAGCTTTCTTT. This sequence encodes CASSLWGANTEAFF.

V and J are TRBV5-1 and TRBJ2-1; 8 bases are shared with TRBD2. Germline assignment: CDR1 SGHRS and CDR2 YFSETQ. Trimming cost V 0 bases and J 5 bases; bases outside gene matches: 1. CDR3 length equals 14 residues. For the CDR3, the DNA is TGCGCCAGCAGCTTGGGGGGACTAGACAATGAGCAGTTCTTC. This gives the protein CASSLGGLDNEQFF.

The J gene is TRBJ1-2, the V gene TRBV11-2; D uncertain. The V gene's germline CDR1 is SGHAT and CDR2 FQNNGV. Trimming removed 3 bases from V and 0 bases from J, with 8 bases in between. This CDR3 has 14 residues. The CDR3 region is CASSLGRTNYGYTF. CDR3 DNA: TGTGCCAGCAGCTTGGGCAGAACTAACTATGGCTACACCTTC.

This clone was seen only once. This chain links TRBV27 with TRBJ2-7, with 9 bases lining up with TRBD1. CDR1 and CDR2 (germline): MNHEY, SMNVEV (reference sequence). Losses at the gene ends were 6 bases for V and 7 bases for J; bases not matched to a gene: 10. CDR3 length equals 14 residues. The CDR3 loop reads CASSLQGAGLEQYF. CDR3 bases: TGTGCCAGCAGCCTACAGGGGGCAGGTTTAGAGCAGTACTTC.

This rearrangement joins TRBV11-2 to TRBJ2-7; 7 bases are a match to TRBD1. This CDR3 is 15 amino acids long. J gave up 5 bases and V 3 bases, and 10 bases lay outside the gene matches. In germline, CDR1 is SGHAT, CDR2 FQNNGV. CDR3 nucleotide sequence: TGTGCCAGCAGCTTTCGAGGGGGCTGGCCGGACGAGCAGTACTTC. This codes for CASSFRGGWPDEQYF.

This clone was observed a handful of times. The chain combines TRBV15 with TRBJ2-2, with a tentative D call TRBD1 (6 bases). Germline loops: CDR1 LNHNV, CDR2 YYDKDF (reference sequence). This CDR3 comprises 16 residues. The V and J ends lost 1 base and 4 bases respectively, with 13 bases between them. For the CDR3, the DNA is TGTGCCACCAGCAGAGGGCGACAGGTCCTCACCGGGGAGCTGTTTTTT. Protein: CATSRGRQVLTGELFF. The full variable domain, in which reference TRBV15 and TRBJ2-2 provide the parts outside the CDR3, is DAMVIQNPRYQVTQFGKPVTLSCSQTLNHNVMYWYQQKSSQAPKLLFHYYDKDFNNEADTPDNFQSRRPNTSFCFLDIRSPGLGDTAMYLCATSRGRQVLTGELFFGEGSRLTVL.

Written as DNA, the CDR3 is TGTGCCAGCACCACACACCAGGGCCCTAATCAGCCCCAGCATTTT. It is translated as CASTTHQGPNQPQHF. J is TRBJ1-5 and V is TRBV7-8, with D possibly being TRBD1 (5 bases). Germline-derived CDR1 and CDR2 are SGHVS and FQNEAQ. Trimming took off 7 bases at V and 4 bases at J, with 17 bases between the two ends. This CDR3 region has 15 residues. Filled out from reference TRBV7-8 and TRBJ1-5, the complete variable domain reads GAGVSQSPRYKVAKRGQDVALRCDPISGHVSLFWYQQALGQGPEFLTYFQNEAQLDKSGLPSDRFFAERPEGSVSTLKIQRTQQEDSAVYLCASTTHQGPNQPQHFGDGTRLSIL.

In the case of this clone: One end of the junction does not line up with germline, which may come from a read error. The chain carries TRBV6-2 or TRBV6-3 and TRBJ1-5; D is ambiguous. The CDR3 sequence is 17 residues long. The germline V gene encodes CDR1 MNHEY and CDR2 SVGEGT. CDR3 protein: CASSFPLDVTYNQPQHF. CDR3 DNA sequence: TGCGCCAGCAGTTTTCCTCTGGACGTAACTTACAATCAGCCCCAGCATTTT.

This clone came up once. The chain has TRBV6-5 and TRBJ1-5, with no clear D. The V and J ends lost 7 bases and 4 bases respectively, with 11 bases between them. This CDR3 comprises 13 residues. CDR1 and CDR2 (germline): MNHEY, SVGAGI. The CDR3 region is CASTVSTNQPQHF. The CDR3 DNA follows: TGTGCCAGCACCGTTAGTACGAATCAGCCCCAGCATTTT.

CDR3 sequence reads: CATSDLQTSGYTGELFF. CDR3 coding DNA: TGTGCCACCAGTGATTTGCAGACTAGCGGGTACACCGGGGAGCTGTTTTTT. The chain employs TRBV24-1 and TRBJ2-2, with 10 bases fitting TRBD2. Germline lookup yields CDR1 KGHDR and CDR2 SFDVKD. The CDR3 sequence is 17 residues long. The J segment lost 3 bases and the V segment lost 0 bases, leaving 3 bases of the junction unmatched.

For the CDR3, the DNA is TGTGCCAGCAGCTTAAGTGGATTCAGCTCTGGAAACACCATATATTTT. Encoded protein: CASSLSGFSSGNTIYF. The chain uses TRBV7-3 and TRBJ1-3; D gene ambiguous. CDR3 length: 16 amino acids. Germline lookup yields CDR1 SGHTA and CDR2 FQGTGA. The V end was cut by 1 base, the J end by 0 bases, with 10 bases between. The full variable domain, rest sourced from reference TRBV7-3 and TRBJ1-3, is GAGVSQTPSNKVTEKGKYVELRCDPISGHTALYWYRQSLGQGPEFLIYFQGTGAADDSGLPNDRFFAVRPEGSVSTLKIQRTERGDSAVYLCASSLSGFSSGNTIYFGEGSWLTVV.

The chain joins TRBV7-9 to TRBJ2-7, with 10 bases fitting TRBD1. This CDR3 is built from 15 residues. Trimming at V came to 5 bases and at J to 4 bases, leaving 8 bases not matched to a gene. The germline gives CDR1 SEHNR, CDR2 FQNEAQ (reference sequence). This CDR3 reads CASSGGTGVSYEQYF. The DNA for the CDR3 is TGTGCCAGCAGCGGCGGGACAGGGGTTTCATACGAGCAGTACTTC.

This clone was seen only once. At one of its ends the junction is not consistent with the germline gene, which may arise from a read error. V is TRBV7-2 and J is TRBJ1-3, with 9 bases identical to TRBD1. CDR1 is SGHTA and CDR2 is FQGNSA in the germline V gene. The CDR3 loop spans 14 amino acids. The CDR3 DNA sequence: TGTGCCAGCAGGACGGGACAGGGTGGAGACACCATATATTTT. It is translated as CASRTGQGGDTIYF.

V is TRBV5-1 and J is TRBJ1-1; no definite D call. The CDR3 has 14 residues. Germline CDR1 is SGHRS and CDR2 is YFSETQ. The ends were cut back, 3 bases at V and 3 bases at J, with 12 bases in the middle. The CDR3 loop reads CASSSGSTDTEAFF. CDR3 nucleotide sequence: TGCGCCAGCAGCTCTGGGTCCACAGACACTGAAGCTTTCTTT. Looking up the rest from reference TRBV5-1 and TRBJ1-1 gives the full variable domain: KAGVTQTPRYLIKTRGQQVTLSCSPISGHRSVSWYQQTPGQGLQFLFEYFSETQRNKGNFPGRFSGRQFSNSRSEMNVSTLELGDSALYLCASSSGSTDTEAFFGQGTRLTVV.

The V gene is TRBV15, the J gene TRBJ1-2; maybe TRBD1 (6 bases). V lost 5 bases, J lost 4 bases, and 14 bases lay in between. The CDR3 loop spans 14 amino acids. Germline V CDR1 and CDR2: LNHNV, YYDKDF (reference sequence). CDR3 loop: CATSPGGAAYGYTF. CDR3 nucleotides: TGTGCCACCAGCCCGGGGGGCGCTGCCTATGGCTACACCTTC.

The V gene is TRBV28, the J gene TRBJ1-2; TRBD1 might be the D (6 bases). The V end was cut by 2 bases, the J end by 4 bases, with 14 bases between. The V gene's germline CDR1 is MDHEN and CDR2 SYDVKM. The CDR3 has 15 amino acids. The CDR3 sequence is CASSLEQGFGYGYTF. The DNA for the CDR3 is TGTGCCAGCAGTTTAGAGCAGGGGTTCGGCTATGGCTACACCTTC.

The chain couples TRBV7-9 to TRBJ1-4; the D gene is possibly TRBD1 (5 bases). The CDR3 totals 15 residues. Germline values: CDR1 SEHNR, CDR2 FQNEAQ (reference sequence). Between the trimmed V and J ends, which lost 9 bases and 7 bases, there was a span of 21 bases. The CDR3 spells CARAKRGAAAEKLFF. CDR3 in DNA: TGTGCCAGAGCAAAGAGAGGGGCCGCCGCTGAAAAACTGTTTTTT.

V usage is TRBV2 and J usage is TRBJ2-5, with TRBD1 identical over 10 bases. Germline V gene data show CDR1 as SNHLY and CDR2 as FYNNEI. The CDR3 has 15 residues. The V gene end was trimmed by 10 bases and the J gene end by 1 base; junction bases not matched to a gene: 9. The CDR3 bases are TGTGCCATCCAGGGGACAGGGGATTCCCAAGAGACCCAGTACTTC. It encodes CAIQGTGDSQETQYF.

The chain joins TRBV6-4 to TRBJ2-3; D might be TRBD2 (6 bases). The germline CDR1 and CDR2 sequences are MRHNA and SNTAGT. CDR3 length equals 18 residues. Trimming shortened V by 2 bases and J by 3 bases, and 21 bases separated the two germline ends. CDR3 residues: CASSDPRVCGVGTDTQYF. The CDR3 nucleotides read TGTGCCAGCAGTGACCCAAGGGTCTGCGGGGTGGGGACAGATACGCAGTATTTT.

The chain links TRBV19 to TRBJ1-5; TRBD1 might be the D (5 bases). Trimming took off 1 base at V and 6 bases at J, with 10 bases between the two ends. From germline, CDR1 is LNHDA and CDR2 SQIVND (reference sequence). The CDR3 length is 14 residues. The CDR3 coding sequence is TGTGCCAGTAGTATAGGGGGCGCAGGTCAGCCCCAGCATTTT. It encodes CASSIGGAGQPQHF. Using reference TRBV19 and TRBJ1-5 for the parts outside the CDR3, the full variable domain is DGGITQSPKYLFRKEGQNVTLSCEQNLNHDAMYWYRQDPGQGLRLIYYSQIVNDFQKGDIAEGYSVSREKKESFPLTVTSAQKNPTAFYLCASSIGGAGQPQHFGDGTRLSIL.